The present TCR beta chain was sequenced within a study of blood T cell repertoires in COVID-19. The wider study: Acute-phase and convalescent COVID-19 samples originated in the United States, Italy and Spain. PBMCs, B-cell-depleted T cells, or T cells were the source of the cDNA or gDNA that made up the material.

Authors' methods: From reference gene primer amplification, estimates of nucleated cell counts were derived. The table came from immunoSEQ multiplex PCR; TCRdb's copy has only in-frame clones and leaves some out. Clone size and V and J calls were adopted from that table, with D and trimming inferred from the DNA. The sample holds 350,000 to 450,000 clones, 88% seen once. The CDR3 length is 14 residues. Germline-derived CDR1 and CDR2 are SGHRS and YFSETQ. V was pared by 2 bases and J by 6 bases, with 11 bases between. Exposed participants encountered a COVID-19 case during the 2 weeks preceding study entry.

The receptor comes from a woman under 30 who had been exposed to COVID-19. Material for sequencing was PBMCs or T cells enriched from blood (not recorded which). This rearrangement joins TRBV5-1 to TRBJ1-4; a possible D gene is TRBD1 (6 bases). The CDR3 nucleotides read TGCGCCAGCAGCTTCAGGGGATTCGATGAAAAACTGTTTTTT. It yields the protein CASSFRGFDEKLFF.